The clone carrying this T cell receptor beta chain was detected many times. Its antigen is unknown. V shed 1 base and J shed 6 bases, with 15 bases lying between them. Germline V gene sequence: CDR1 LGHNT, CDR2 FRNRAP. The CDR3 runs 16 residues. Amplified TCR beta CDR3 regions derived from RNA transcripts. HTBI primers were the set used in a first-round RT-PCR of the TCR CDR3. One entry per CDR3 protein, called by TCRdb with MiXCR from the multiplex PCR reads. The sample consists of approximately 430,000 distinct CDR3 sequences, roughly 14% of them appearing once. This entry comes from a study of T cells in Graves' hyperthyroidism and ophthalmopathy. Findings and caveats of the study: Separation of ophthalmopathy from stable hyperthyroidism was achieved by a 13 V-J model. Blood also carried most thyroid clonotypes expanded above 0.001.

The cohort's ophthalmopathy patients, a group with duration under 3 months, had a Clinical Activity Score of at least 3 and a NOSPECS grade of at least 4. The source of this sequence is a man aged 18 to 29 with Graves' ophthalmopathy. The sample comprised blood. The chain has TRBV12-5 and TRBJ1-4, with a tentative D call TRBD1 (6 bases). The CDR3 loop is CASGLGRWGADEKLFF. The CDR3, as DNA: TGTGCTAGTGGTTTGGGCCGATGGGGGGCAGATGAAAAACTGTTTTTT.